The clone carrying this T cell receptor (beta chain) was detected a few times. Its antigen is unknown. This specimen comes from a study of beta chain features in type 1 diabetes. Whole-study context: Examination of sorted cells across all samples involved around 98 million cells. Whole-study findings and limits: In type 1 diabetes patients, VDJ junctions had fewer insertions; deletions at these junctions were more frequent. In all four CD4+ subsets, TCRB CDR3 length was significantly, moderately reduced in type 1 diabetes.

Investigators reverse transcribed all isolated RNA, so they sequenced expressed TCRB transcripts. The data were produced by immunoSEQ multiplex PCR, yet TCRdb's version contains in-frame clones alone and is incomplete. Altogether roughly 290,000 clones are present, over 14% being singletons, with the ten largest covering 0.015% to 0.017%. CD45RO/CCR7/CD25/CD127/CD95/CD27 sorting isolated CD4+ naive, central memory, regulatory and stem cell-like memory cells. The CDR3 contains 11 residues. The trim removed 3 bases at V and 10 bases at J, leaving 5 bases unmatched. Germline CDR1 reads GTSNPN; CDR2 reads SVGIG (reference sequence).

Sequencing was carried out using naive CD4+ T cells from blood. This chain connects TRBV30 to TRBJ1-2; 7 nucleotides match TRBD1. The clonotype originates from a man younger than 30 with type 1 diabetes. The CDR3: CAWRQGPVYTF. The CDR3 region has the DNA TGTGCCTGGAGACAGGGGCCCGTCTACACCTTC.